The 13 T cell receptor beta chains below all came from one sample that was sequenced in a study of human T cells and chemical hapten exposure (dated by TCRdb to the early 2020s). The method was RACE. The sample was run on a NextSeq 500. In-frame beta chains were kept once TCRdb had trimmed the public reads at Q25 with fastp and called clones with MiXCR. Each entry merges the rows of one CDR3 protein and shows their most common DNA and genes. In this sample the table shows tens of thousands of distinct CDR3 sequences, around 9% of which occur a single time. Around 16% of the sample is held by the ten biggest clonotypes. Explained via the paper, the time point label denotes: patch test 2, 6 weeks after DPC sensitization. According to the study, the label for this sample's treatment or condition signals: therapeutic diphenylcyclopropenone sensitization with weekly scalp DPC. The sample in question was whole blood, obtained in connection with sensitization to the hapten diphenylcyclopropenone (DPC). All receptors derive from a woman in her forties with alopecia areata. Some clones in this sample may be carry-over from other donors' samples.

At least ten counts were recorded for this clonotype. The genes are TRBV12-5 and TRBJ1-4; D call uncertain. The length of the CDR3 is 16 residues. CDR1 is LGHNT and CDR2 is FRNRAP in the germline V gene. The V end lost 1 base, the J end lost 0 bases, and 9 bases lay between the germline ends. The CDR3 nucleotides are TGTGCTAGTGGTTTGGGGAAACATGCAACTAATGAAAAACTGTTTTTT. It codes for CASGLGKHATNEKLFF.

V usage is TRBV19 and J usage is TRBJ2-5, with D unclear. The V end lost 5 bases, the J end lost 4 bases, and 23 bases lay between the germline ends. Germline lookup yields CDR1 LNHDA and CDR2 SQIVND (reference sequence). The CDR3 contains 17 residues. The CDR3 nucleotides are TGTGCCAGTAGTGACCACCTCAGGACCCCTTGGGTAGAGACCCAGTACTTC. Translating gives CASSDHLRTPWVETQYF.

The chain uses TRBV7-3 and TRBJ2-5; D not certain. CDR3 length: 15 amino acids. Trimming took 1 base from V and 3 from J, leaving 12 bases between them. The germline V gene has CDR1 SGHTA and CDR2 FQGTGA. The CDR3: CASSLKKSEKETQYF. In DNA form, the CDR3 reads TGTGCCAGCAGCTTAAAGAAAAGTGAAAAAGAGACCCAGTACTTC.

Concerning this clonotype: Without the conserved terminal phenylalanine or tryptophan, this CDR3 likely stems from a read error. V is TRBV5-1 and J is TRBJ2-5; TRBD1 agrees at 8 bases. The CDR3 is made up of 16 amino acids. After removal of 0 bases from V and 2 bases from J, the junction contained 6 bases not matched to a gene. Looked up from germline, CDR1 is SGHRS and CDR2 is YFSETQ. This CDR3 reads CASSLVDRVGQETQYL. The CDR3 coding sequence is TGCGCCAGCAGCTTGGTGGACAGGGTGGGGCAAGAGACCCAGTACTTA.

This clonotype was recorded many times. CDR3 DNA sequence: TGCAGCGTTGAAGATGAGAGGTTTGGGACAGGATACACAGATACGCAGTATTTT. Its protein product is CSVEDERFGTGYTDTQYF. The chain recombines TRBV29-1 with TRBJ2-3; TRBD1 matches at 8 bases. Germline trimming cut 0 bases from V and 2 bases from J; bases unmatched to any gene: 13. Germline CDR1 reads SQVTM; CDR2 reads ANQGSEA. The CDR3 extends over 18 amino acids.

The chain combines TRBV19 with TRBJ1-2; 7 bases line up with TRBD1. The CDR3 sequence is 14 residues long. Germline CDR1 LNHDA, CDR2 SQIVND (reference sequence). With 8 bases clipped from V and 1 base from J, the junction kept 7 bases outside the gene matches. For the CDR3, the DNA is TGTGCCAGTTCCAGGGGGTCAATTAACTATGGCTACACCTTC. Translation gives CASSRGSINYGYTF.

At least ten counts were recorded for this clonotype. Here the CDR3 reads CASSYYRGGASYNEQFF. The CDR3 coding sequence is TGTGCCAGCAGTTACTACCGGGGGGGCGCCTCCTACAATGAGCAGTTCTTC. The rearrangement joins TRBV6-5 to TRBJ2-1, with 8 positions matching TRBD2. V dropped 1 base and J dropped 0; count of bases not matched to a gene: 5. The germline V gene has CDR1 MNHEY and CDR2 SVGAGI. The CDR3 sequence is 17 residues long.

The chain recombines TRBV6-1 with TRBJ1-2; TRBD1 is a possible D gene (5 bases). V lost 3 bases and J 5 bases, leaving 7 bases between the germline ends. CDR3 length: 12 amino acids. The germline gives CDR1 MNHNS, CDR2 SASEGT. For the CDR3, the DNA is TGTGCCAGCAGTGAGAGACAGTATGGCTACACCTTC. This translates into CASSERQYGYTF.

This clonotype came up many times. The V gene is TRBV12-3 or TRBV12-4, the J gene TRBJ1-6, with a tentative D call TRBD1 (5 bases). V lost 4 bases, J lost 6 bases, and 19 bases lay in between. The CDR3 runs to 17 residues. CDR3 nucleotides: TGTGCCAGCAGTTCAGCAGAGGGGTATTATAGTAATTCACCCCTCCACTTT. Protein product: CASSSAEGYYSNSPLHF.

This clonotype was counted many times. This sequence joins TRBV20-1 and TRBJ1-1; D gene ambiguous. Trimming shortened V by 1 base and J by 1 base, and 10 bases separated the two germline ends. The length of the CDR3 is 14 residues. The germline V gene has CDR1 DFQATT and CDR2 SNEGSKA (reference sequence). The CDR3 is CSARVPGKNTEAFF. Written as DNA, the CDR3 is TGCAGTGCTAGAGTGCCGGGAAAGAACACTGAAGCTTTCTTT.

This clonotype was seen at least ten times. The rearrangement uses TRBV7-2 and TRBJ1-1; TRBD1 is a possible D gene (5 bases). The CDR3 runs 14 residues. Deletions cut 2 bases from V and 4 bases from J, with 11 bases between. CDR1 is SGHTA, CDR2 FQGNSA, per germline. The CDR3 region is CASSLSHRSTEAFF. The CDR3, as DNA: TGTGCCAGCAGCTTATCACACAGGAGCACTGAAGCTTTCTTT.

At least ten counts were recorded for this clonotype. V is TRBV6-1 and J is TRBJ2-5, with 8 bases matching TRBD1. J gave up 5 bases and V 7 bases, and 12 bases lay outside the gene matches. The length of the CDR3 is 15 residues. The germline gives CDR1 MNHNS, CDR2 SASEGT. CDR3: CASTVDRVGEETQYF. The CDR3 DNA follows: TGTGCCAGCACCGTGGACAGGGTGGGCGAGGAGACCCAGTACTTC.

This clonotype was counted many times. The CDR3 reads CASSLGGGQNYGYTF. CDR3 DNA sequence: TGTGCCAGCAGTTTAGGGGGGGGACAGAACTATGGCTACACCTTC. The chain is built from TRBV28 and TRBJ1-2, with TRBD1 matching 7 bases. CDR3 length: 15 amino acids. J lost 2 bases, V lost 2 bases, and 5 bases had no gene match. Germline V gene lookup returns CDR1 MDHEN and CDR2 SYDVKM.